The 10 T cell receptor beta chains presented below share a single source sample, sequenced in a study of regulatory T cells in long-lasting Graves disease. With iRepertoire HTBI primers and Arm-PCR of CDR3 regions, TCR beta libraries were built. Each CDR3 protein is one row after TCRdb ran MiXCR on the multiplex PCR reads. The data contain about 400,000 distinct CDR3 sequences, around 20% of them singletons. The sample's time point: persistent/refractory GD, antithyroid drugs over 5 years with positive TRAb. After RNA was extracted from PBMCs, the TCR library was made from it. Source: peripheral blood mononuclear cells (PBMCs), taken when the disease was refractory, from a patient treated with antithyroid drugs. Receptors were obtained from a female donor with Graves disease.

Points on this clonotype: One end of the junction fails to match germline, which may point to a read error. This rearrangement joins TRBV20-1 to TRBJ2-2; 8 nucleotides match TRBD1. Germline V CDR1 and CDR2: DFQATT, SNEGSKA (reference sequence). CDR3 length equals 14 residues. The CDR3 sequence is CSAGDRGGTGELFF. The CDR3 coding sequence is TGCAGTGCTGGAGACAGGGGAGGCACCGGGGAGCTGTTTTTT.

About this clonotype: At one end the junction does not follow the germline gene, possibly because of a read error. The V call is TRBV7-7, the J call TRBJ2-5, with no clear D. Per germline, CDR1 SSHAT and CDR2 FNYEAQ (reference sequence). CDR3 length equals 17 residues. CDR3 coding DNA: TGTGCTAGCAGCCCGGTGGGCGCCCGCCACGAACAAGAGACCCAGTACTTC. It codes for CASSPVGARHEQETQYF.

There are a few counts of this clonotype. The V and J genes are TRBV19 and TRBJ1-2, with D uncertain. The CDR3 loop spans 14 amino acids. V was cut by 3 bases and J by 2 bases, with 10 bases left in between. Germline V gene data show CDR1 as LNHDA and CDR2 as SQIVND (reference sequence). CDR3 residues: CASSIFEGNYGYTF. CDR3 bases: TGTGCCAGTAGTATCTTCGAGGGAAACTATGGCTACACCTTC. Full variable domain (outside the CDR3, taken from reference TRBV19 and TRBJ1-2): DGGITQSPKYLFRKEGQNVTLSCEQNLNHDAMYWYRQDPGQGLRLIYYSQIVNDFQKGDIAEGYSVSREKKESFPLTVTSAQKNPTAFYLCASSIFEGNYGYTFGSGTRLTVV.

This chain uses TRBV29-1 with TRBJ2-3, with 7 bases matching TRBD2. V lost 3 bases and J lost 2; bases outside the gene matches: 8. Germline V CDR1 and CDR2: SQVTM, ANQGSEA. The CDR3 covers 15 residues. CDR3 loop: CSVEREGAPTDTQYF. The CDR3 DNA reads TGCAGCGTTGAGAGGGAGGGAGCACCCACAGATACGCAGTATTTT.

This clonotype came up many times. The CDR3 DNA follows: TGTGCCAGCAGGCCCACTAGCGCCAACACCGGGGAGCTGTTTTTT. Translation: CASRPTSANTGELFF. This chain links TRBV6-1 with TRBJ2-2; TRBD2 matches 7 bases. The ends lost 6 bases at V and 2 bases at J; junction bases unmatched: 6. Germline V gene sequence: CDR1 MNHNS, CDR2 SASEGT. This CDR3 comprises 15 residues.

At least ten counts were recorded for this clonotype. This rearrangement joins TRBV30 to TRBJ2-7; D is unresolved. This CDR3 region has 14 residues. Looked up from germline, CDR1 is GTSNPN and CDR2 is SVGIG (reference sequence). The V end was cut by 0 bases, the J end by 2 bases, with 11 bases between. This CDR3 is CAWSVRVNPYEQYF. CDR3 sequence (DNA): TGTGCCTGGAGTGTACGGGTAAATCCCTACGAGCAGTACTTC.

The chain joins TRBV6-1 to TRBJ2-1; 8 bases map to TRBD2. The CDR3 spans 16 residues. V lost 6 bases and J lost 5; bases outside the gene matches: 12. Germline assignment: CDR1 MNHNS and CDR2 SASEGT. The CDR3 DNA reads as TGTGCCAGCAGCCCAGTTATGATGCGGGAGGACAATGAGCAGTTCTTC. Its translation is CASSPVMMREDNEQFF.

V is TRBV6-1 and J is TRBJ2-7, with 10 bases aligning to TRBD1. J lost 0 bases, V lost 6 bases, and 11 bases had no gene match. The CDR3 has 17 residues. Germline loops: CDR1 MNHNS, CDR2 SASEGT. CDR3 sequence: CASRGDRGPRFSYEQYF. The CDR3 DNA is TGTGCCAGCAGGGGGGACAGGGGCCCTAGATTCTCCTACGAGCAGTACTTC.

This clonotype was found many times. J is TRBJ2-5 and V is TRBV11-2; D call uncertain. CDR1 is SGHAT, CDR2 FQNNGV, per germline. This CDR3 comprises 13 residues. V shed 6 bases and J shed 5 bases, with 13 bases lying between them. CDR3 nucleotide sequence: TGTGCCAGCAGGAAAGCCGGCTACGAGACCCAGTACTTC. Its translation is CASRKAGYETQYF.

The table lists this clonotype with many counts. This chain joins TRBV6-5 and TRBJ2-2, with unresolved D. Trimming pared 3 bases from V and 0 bases from J, leaving 11 bases between. The CDR3 consists of 16 residues. Germline CDR1 is MNHEY and CDR2 is SVGAGI. In nucleotides, the CDR3 is TGTGCCAGCAGTTATCGTGCGGAGACGAACACCGGGGAGCTGTTTTTT. Its translation: CASSYRAETNTGELFF.